The 19 T cell receptor beta chains below come from one sample, sequenced in a study of T cells after yellow fever vaccination (dated by TCRdb to between 2018 and 2020). The treatment or condition label corresponds to: live attenuated yellow fever vaccine strain. Library preparation was by 5' RACE. TCRdb lists the instrument as Illumina NovaSeq 6000. TCRdb took the public reads, trimmed them with fastp at Q25, ran MiXCR for clone calling and kept in-frame beta chains. Rows with one shared CDR3 protein collapse into an entry with the most common genes and DNA. The sample table shows about 310,000 distinct CDR3 sequences, and 3.6% are seen once. About a quarter of the sample is held by the ten biggest clonotypes. The source material was PBMCs, sampled on the day of the yellow fever booster vaccination. These receptors all come from a man aged 18 to 30 who received the YFV17D yellow fever vaccine.

There are a few counts of this clonotype. The genes are TRBV7-3 and TRBJ2-1; D gene uncertain. CDR1 is SGHTA and CDR2 is FQGTGA in the germline V gene. The CDR3 loop spans 13 amino acids. V lost 3 bases, J lost 2 bases, and 5 bases lay in between. This CDR3 is CASSFTTYNEQFF. The CDR3 DNA sequence: TGTGCCAGCAGCTTTACCACCTACAATGAGCAGTTCTTC.

This clonotype was observed a handful of times. This chain connects TRBV28 to TRBJ1-1; D remains ambiguous. This CDR3 has 12 amino acids. V was trimmed by 7 bases and J by 5 bases, leaving 11 bases between them. Looked up from germline, CDR1 is MDHEN and CDR2 is SYDVKM. In DNA, the CDR3 is TGTGCCAGCATCAGAACGGGTACTGAAGCTTTCTTT. Translating gives CASIRTGTEAFF.

This clonotype was seen ten or more times. The J gene is TRBJ2-5, the V gene TRBV28; tentative D call: TRBD2 (5 bases). The germline CDR1 and CDR2 sequences are MDHEN and SYDVKM. Trimming took 4 bases from V and 5 from J, leaving 11 bases between them. The CDR3 extends over 13 amino acids. CDR3 coding DNA: TGTGCCAGCAGTTCCGGGGTCTATGAGACCCAGTACTTC. Translating it yields CASSSGVYETQYF. Using reference TRBV28 and TRBJ2-5 for the parts outside the CDR3, the full variable domain is DVKVTQSSRYLVKRTGEKVFLECVQDMDHENMFWYRQDPGLGLRLIYFSYDVKMKEKGDIPEGYSVSREKKERFSLILESASTNQTSMYLCASSSGVYETQYFGPGTRLLVL.

V is TRBV6-5 and J is TRBJ2-3; TRBD2 aligns across 13 bases. Germline V lookup: CDR1 MNHEY, CDR2 SVGAGI. V shed 4 bases and J 3 bases; nucleotides not matched to a gene: 13. The CDR3 totals 19 residues. CDR3 in amino acids: CASSSTTSGGVYRTDTQYF. The CDR3 DNA follows: TGTGCCAGCAGTTCAACAACTAGCGGGGGGGTCTATAGGACAGATACGCAGTATTTT.

This clonotype occurred many times. The CDR3 nucleotides read TGTGCCAGCAGCTGGGACAGGGGCAACGAGCAGTACTTC. Protein: CASSWDRGNEQYF. The chain links TRBV7-9 to TRBJ2-7, with TRBD1 matching over 10 bases. V was clipped by 4 bases and J by 5 bases; unmatched bases: 2. The germline CDR1 and CDR2 sequences are SEHNR and FQNEAQ (reference sequence). CDR3 length: 13 amino acids. Combining the CDR3 with reference TRBV7-9 and TRBJ2-7 gives the whole variable domain DTGVSQNPRHKITKRGQNVTFRCDPISEHNRLYWYRQTLGQGPEFLTYFQNEAQLEKSRLLSDRFSAERPKGSFSTLEIQRTEQGDSAMYLCASSWDRGNEQYFGPGTRLTVT.

This clonotype was seen ten or more times. V usage is TRBV27 and J usage is TRBJ2-7; a weak D match, TRBD2 (5 bases). CDR3 size: 15 residues. Germline assignment: CDR1 MNHEY and CDR2 SMNVEV (reference sequence). The V end was cut by 0 bases, the J end by 1 base, with 10 bases between. CDR3 amino acids: CASSLSGEGSYEQYF. The CDR3 DNA reads as TGTGCCAGCAGTTTATCCGGGGAAGGTTCCTACGAGCAGTACTTC.

In this sample, this clonotype turned up many times. This sequence joins TRBV12-3 or TRBV12-4 and TRBJ2-7, with D perhaps assigned TRBD1 or TRBD2 (5 bases each). The CDR3 sequence is 14 residues long. Between the trimmed V and J ends, which lost 10 bases and 2 bases, there was a span of 18 bases. This chain's CDR3 is CATRDGEPTYEQYV. The DNA for the CDR3 is TGTGCCACCCGGGACGGTGAACCTACCTACGAGCAGTACGTC.

This clonotype has at least ten counts. The genes are TRBV18 and TRBJ1-2, with 10 bases identical to TRBD1. V lost 3 bases and J lost 4; bases outside the gene matches: 23. Germline CDR1 and CDR2: KGHSH and LQKENI. CDR3 length equals 21 residues. The CDR3 region is CASSPTTSLGQGLVAVYGYTF. The CDR3 DNA follows: TGTGCCAGCTCACCCACGACGTCTTTGGGACAGGGGTTAGTGGCTGTCTATGGCTACACCTTC.

There are a few counts of this clonotype. The rearrangement uses TRBV7-9 and TRBJ1-2; D is ambiguous. The germline V gene has CDR1 SEHNR and CDR2 FQNEAQ (reference sequence). The CDR3 extends over 17 amino acids. V lost 0 bases to trimming and J lost 0 bases, with 14 bases between them. CDR3 nucleotide sequence: TGTGCCAGCAGCTTAGCGATTGGGAGTTTAGCTAACTATGGCTACACCTTC. This gives the protein CASSLAIGSLANYGYTF.

At least ten counts were recorded for this clonotype. The gene calls are TRBV20-1 and TRBJ1-2, with TRBD1 as a possible D gene (5 bases). From germline, CDR1 is DFQATT and CDR2 SNEGSKA (reference sequence). CDR3 size: 13 residues. Trimming cost V 0 bases and J 7 bases, with 12 bases left between them. The CDR3 sequence: CSARDRDLGGYTF. CDR3 coding DNA: TGCAGTGCTAGAGACAGGGATCTGGGTGGCTACACCTTC.

The CDR3 coding sequence is TGTGCCAGCAGCTCGGTAAACTATGGCTACACCTTC. It encodes CASSSVNYGYTF. This chain uses TRBV5-4 with TRBJ1-2; D remains unclear. This CDR3 contains 12 residues. V lost 3 bases to trimming and J lost 2 bases, with 5 bases between them. The germline CDR1 and CDR2 sequences are SGHNT and YYREEE (reference sequence).

This clonotype has a count of ten or more. The rearrangement links TRBV29-1 to TRBJ2-3, with 8 bases matching TRBD1. Germline-derived CDR1 and CDR2 are SQVTM and ANQGSEA. Trimming cost V 8 bases and J 4 bases; bases outside gene matches: 11. CDR3 length: 14 residues. CDR3 loop: CSSTDRVGSDTQYF. The CDR3 DNA reads TGCAGCTCAACGGACAGGGTCGGTTCAGATACGCAGTATTTT.

This chain joins TRBV7-2 and TRBJ2-5, with D possibly being TRBD1 (5 bases). V was clipped by 5 bases and J by 3 bases, with 10 bases between them. Per the germline V gene, CDR1 is SGHTA and CDR2 is FQGNSA. The CDR3 totals 13 residues. This CDR3 is CASSRTKEETQYF. Written as DNA, the CDR3 is TGTGCCAGCAGCAGGACAAAAGAAGAGACCCAGTACTTC.

This clonotype was seen ten or more times. V and J are TRBV7-2 and TRBJ2-1; 8 nucleotides agree with TRBD2. The V and J ends lost 1 base and 4 bases, in that order; junction bases with no gene match: 6. Germline V CDR1 and CDR2: SGHTA, FQGNSA. The CDR3 extends over 16 amino acids. CDR3 residues: CASSLDGSGGYNEQFF. The CDR3 DNA reads TGTGCCAGCAGCTTAGATGGCAGCGGGGGTTACAATGAGCAGTTCTTC. Complete variable domain (other parts from reference TRBV7-2 and TRBJ2-1): GAGVSQSPSNKVTEKGKDVELRCDPISGHTALYWYRQSLGQGLEFLIYFQGNSAPDKSGLPSDRFSAERTGGSVSTLTIQRTQQEDSAVYLCASSLDGSGGYNEQFFGPGTRLTVL.

This clonotype has ten or more counts. The chain carries TRBV10-2 and TRBJ2-1; D might be TRBD2 (7 bases). V was trimmed by 6 bases and J by 6 bases, leaving 18 bases between them. Per germline, CDR1 WSHSY and CDR2 SAAADI. The CDR3 loop spans 15 amino acids. As DNA, the CDR3 is TGCGCCAGCAGCCTGGGAGGGGGGGCCTCCAATGAGCAGTTCTTC. Amino acids: CASSLGGGASNEQFF.

This clonotype occurred many times. The chain recombines TRBV5-1 with TRBJ2-4; D perhaps matches TRBD2 (6 bases). CDR3 length: 14 amino acids. Deletions cut 7 bases from V and 4 bases from J, with 15 bases between. The germline CDR1 and CDR2 sequences are SGHRS and YFSETQ. CDR3 nucleotide sequence: TGCGCCAGCGAGTCGGGACTGGGAAAAAACATTCAGTACTTC. Translating gives CASESGLGKNIQYF. Together with reference TRBV5-1 and TRBJ2-4, the CDR3 gives the full variable domain: KAGVTQTPRYLIKTRGQQVTLSCSPISGHRSVSWYQQTPGQGLQFLFEYFSETQRNKGNFPGRFSGRQFSNSRSEMNVSTLELGDSALYLCASESGLGKNIQYFGAGTRLSVL.

The rearrangement uses TRBV3-1 and TRBJ2-5; D possibly uses TRBD1 or TRBD2 (5 bases each). The CDR3 length is 15 residues. Trimming removed 4 bases from V and 6 bases from J, with 18 bases in between. Germline CDR1 and CDR2: LGHDT and YNNKEL (reference sequence). The chain's CDR3 is CASSRPGPSGKTQYF. As DNA, the CDR3 is TGTGCCAGCAGCCGCCCGGGACCTTCGGGGAAGACCCAGTACTTC.

This clonotype was seen at least ten times. The chain has TRBV20-1 and TRBJ2-7; 11 bases are a match to TRBD2. The ends lost 3 bases at V and 2 bases at J; junction bases unmatched: 9. The CDR3 covers 16 residues. Germline V gene data show CDR1 as DFQATT and CDR2 as SNEGSKA (reference sequence). Here the CDR3 DNA reads TGCAGTGCTAGCGAGTCTAATAGCGGGGGGGCCTACGAGCAGTACGTC. Amino acid sequence: CSASESNSGGAYEQYV.

This clonotype has a handful of counts. The genes are TRBV5-4 and TRBJ2-1; TRBD2 agrees at 7 bases. The CDR3 contains 15 residues. Germline-derived CDR1 and CDR2 are SGHNT and YYREEE (reference sequence). Losses at the gene ends were 2 bases for V and 0 bases for J; bases not matched to a gene: 2. The CDR3 sequence: CASSFGTNSYNEQFF. The CDR3 nucleotides are TGTGCCAGCAGCTTTGGGACTAACTCCTACAATGAGCAGTTCTTC. The full variable domain, rest sourced from reference TRBV5-4 and TRBJ2-1, is ETGVTQSPTHLIKTRGQQVTLRCSSQSGHNTVSWYQQALGQGPQFIFQYYREEENGRGNFPPRFSGLQFPNYSSELNVNALELDDSALYLCASSFGTNSYNEQFFGPGTRLTVL.